This entry lists 21 T cell receptor beta chains sequenced from one sample in a study of lung T cells in sarcoidosis with Löfgren's syndrome. TCRdb re-called the reads through MiXCR, storing one row per CDR3 protein. The repertoire holds 50,000 to 65,000 distinct CDR3 sequences, with approximately 21% as singletons. Input material: CD4+ T cells from PBMCs. The receptors were sampled from a human donor with sarcoidosis (Löfgren's syndrome or another form), or a control subject (not recorded which).

As concerns this clonotype: The junction does not match germline at one end; this may be a read error. This chain connects TRBV4-1 to TRBJ2-1; 11 nucleotides align to TRBD2. CDR3 length equals 21 residues. Germline V gene lookup returns CDR1 MGHRA and CDR2 YSYEKL. This chain's CDR3 is CASSQGLAGPGMKDKKGERFF. As DNA, the CDR3 is TGCGCCAGCAGCCAAGGACTAGCGGGACCGGGGATGAAAGATAAAAAAGGCGAGCGGTTCTTC.

This clonotype was recorded at least ten times. The chain couples TRBV6-6 to TRBJ1-1; a weak D match, TRBD1 (5 bases). CDR1 MNHNY and CDR2 SVGAGI come from the germline V gene (reference sequence). This CDR3 spans 16 amino acids. The germline V and J ends were trimmed by 0 bases and 1 base, with 12 bases remaining between them. CDR3 DNA: TGTGCCAGCAGTTACTCTCAGAGGGGAGCGAACACTGAAGCTTTCTTT. Its translation is CASSYSQRGANTEAFF.

This clonotype has a handful of counts. The chain has TRBV29-1 and TRBJ2-3; TRBD1 aligns across 9 bases. The CDR3 totals 14 residues. Germline trimming cut 6 bases from V and 2 bases from J; bases unmatched to any gene: 6. The germline V gene has CDR1 SQVTM and CDR2 ANQGSEA. The CDR3 DNA is TGCAGCGTGAAAACACAGGGGGCCACAGATACGCAGTATTTT. Encoded protein: CSVKTQGATDTQYF.

This clonotype was found once. A junction boundary mismatches the germline segment, possibly from a read error. This chain links TRBV18 with TRBJ2-3; D gene uncertain. In germline, CDR1 is KGHSH, CDR2 LQKENI. The CDR3 contains 15 residues. The CDR3 coding sequence is TGTGCCAGCTCACCAATTAGGTCTGGTCCCGATATGCAGTATTTT. Amino acid sequence: CASSPIRSGPDMQYF.

This clonotype was seen at least ten times. V usage is TRBV7-2 and J usage is TRBJ2-3, with 7 positions matching TRBD1. CDR3 length: 17 residues. Losses at the gene ends were 4 bases for V and 0 bases for J; bases not matched to a gene: 10. CDR1 is SGHTA, CDR2 FQGNSA, per germline. The CDR3 spells CASSWITGAPSTDTQYF. In nucleotides, the CDR3 is TGTGCCAGCAGCTGGATCACAGGGGCCCCTAGCACAGATACGCAGTATTTT.

This clonotype showed up many times. This chain connects TRBV5-4 to TRBJ2-1; a possible D gene is TRBD2 (5 bases). The germline CDR1 and CDR2 sequences are SGHNT and YYREEE (reference sequence). The CDR3 has 13 residues. V lost 0 bases to trimming and J lost 5 bases, with 6 bases between them. The CDR3 spells CASSLVGNNEQFF. The CDR3 DNA reads TGTGCCAGCAGCTTGGTCGGGAACAATGAGCAGTTCTTC.

This clonotype came up a few times. V is TRBV2 and J is TRBJ1-2, with D possibly matching TRBD1 (6 bases). The CDR3 contains 12 residues. Germline assignment: CDR1 SNHLY and CDR2 FYNNEI. Trimming took off 8 bases at V and 6 bases at J, with 13 bases between the two ends. CDR3 protein: CASVAGGNGYTF. CDR3 bases: TGTGCCAGCGTTGCGGGGGGCAATGGCTACACCTTC.

With respect to this clonotype: This may be a read error, as it is one base from a much larger clone. V gene TRBV7-8 combines with J gene TRBJ1-3; no firm D call. CDR1 is SGHVS, CDR2 FQNEAQ, per germline. The CDR3 is 13 amino acids. V was clipped by 1 base and J by 4 bases, with 5 bases between them. The CDR3 here is CASSLGVGNTIYF. DNA of the CDR3: TGTGCCAGCAGCTTAGGTGTGGGAAACACCATATATTTT.

The chain joins TRBV6-5 to TRBJ1-3, with a possible D match to TRBD1 (5 bases). The CDR3 contains 14 residues. The V gene lost 7 bases and the J gene lost 2 bases, with 12 bases spanning the gap. CDR1 and CDR2 from the germline V gene are MNHEY and SVGAGI. The DNA for the CDR3 is TGTGCCAGCATTCGGCGAGGGGCTGGAAACACCATATATTTT. This gives the protein CASIRRGAGNTIYF.

The chain couples TRBV4-2 to TRBJ2-2; D is possibly TRBD1 (5 bases). Germline V lookup: CDR1 LGHNA, CDR2 YNFKEQ. V was pared by 2 bases and J by 4 bases, with 11 bases between. This CDR3 has 15 residues. This CDR3 reads CASSQRIGATGELFF. CDR3 sequence (DNA): TGTGCCAGCAGCCAAAGGATAGGGGCCACCGGGGAGCTGTTTTTT.

This clonotype was counted between two and nine times. The V call is TRBV29-1, the J call TRBJ2-1, with 9 positions matching TRBD2. Germline V gives CDR1 SQVTM, CDR2 ANQGSEA. V lost 6 bases and J lost 4; bases outside the gene matches: 7. The CDR3 loop spans 14 amino acids. This CDR3 reads CSVGVAGAYNEQFF. The CDR3 nucleotides read TGCAGCGTGGGGGTAGCGGGAGCGTACAATGAGCAGTTCTTC.

This clonotype showed up many times. This chain uses TRBV12-3 or TRBV12-4 with TRBJ2-3; D unclear. This CDR3 is 15 amino acids long. Trimming stripped 2 bases from V and 4 bases from J, with 13 bases between. The DNA for the CDR3 is TGTGCCAGCAGTTTATCTGGGGATCTTTCAGATACGCAGTATTTT. Its translation is CASSLSGDLSDTQYF.

The chain couples TRBV6-2 or TRBV6-3 to TRBJ2-1; TRBD2 agrees at 9 bases. Germline V gene lookup returns CDR1 MNHEY and CDR2 SVGEGT. V was clipped by 5 bases and J by 11 bases; unmatched bases: 10. The CDR3 contains 14 residues. As DNA, the CDR3 is TGTGCCAGCAGTCCTTCTAGCGGGGTTGGTAAGCAGTTCTTC. Translating gives CASSPSSGVGKQFF.

This clonotype was counted many times. The rearrangement uses TRBV2 and TRBJ2-3; 9 nucleotides agree with TRBD2. After removal of 7 bases from V and 4 bases from J, the junction contained 6 bases not matched to a gene. The germline V gene has CDR1 SNHLY and CDR2 FYNNEI. CDR3 length: 14 residues. CDR3 residues: CASIGSGRPDTQYF. The CDR3, as DNA: TGTGCCAGCATAGGAAGCGGGAGGCCAGATACGCAGTATTTT.

The chain has TRBV19 and TRBJ2-4; D perhaps matches TRBD2 (5 bases). V was shortened by 9 bases and J by 5 bases, with 14 bases between the two germline ends. Per the germline V gene, CDR1 is LNHDA and CDR2 is SQIVND (reference sequence). This CDR3 comprises 13 residues. CDR3 coding DNA: TGTGCCAGCTTAGCGTCTGTCGAAAACATTCAGTACTTC. Its translation is CASLASVENIQYF.

The table lists this clonotype with a count of one. Germline is not matched at one junction end, which may reflect a read error. This chain uses TRBV7-3 with TRBJ2-3; D call uncertain. The CDR3 contains 16 residues. Looked up from germline, CDR1 is SGHTA and CDR2 is FQGTGA. CDR3 protein: CASSLSPPAITYTQYF. The CDR3 coding sequence is TGTGCCAGCAGCTTATCCCCACCAGCCATCACATATACGCAGTATTTT.

This clonotype appeared many times. V is TRBV6-1 and J is TRBJ1-4; D remains unclear. The CDR3 runs to 17 residues. The germline V and J ends were trimmed by 3 bases and 0 bases, with 14 bases remaining between them. CDR1 and CDR2 (germline): MNHNS, SASEGT. The CDR3 sequence is CASSDRSEGATNEKLFF. In DNA, the CDR3 is TGTGCCAGCAGTGATCGGAGTGAAGGAGCAACTAATGAAAAACTGTTTTTT.

In this sample, this clonotype turned up many times. This chain uses TRBV18 with TRBJ2-5; D remains unclear. Deletions cut 3 bases from V and 5 bases from J, with 7 bases between. The V gene's germline CDR1 is KGHSH and CDR2 LQKENI. The CDR3 consists of 12 residues. This CDR3 is CASSPQSETQYF. In DNA form, the CDR3 reads TGTGCCAGCTCACCTCAATCGGAGACCCAGTACTTC.

This clonotype was seen more than once but under ten times. The gene calls are TRBV7-2 and TRBJ2-7, with 8 bases aligning to TRBD2. Trimming took 1 base from V and 0 from J; bases not matched to a gene: 2. The CDR3 is 15 amino acids. CDR1 is SGHTA, CDR2 FQGNSA, per germline. CDR3 in DNA: TGTGCCAGCAGCTTAGACGGGAGGGCCTCCTACGAGCAGTACTTC. It codes for CASSLDGRASYEQYF.

This clonotype was found many times. The CDR3 is CASSPPGLAGPAQYF. CDR3 nucleotide sequence: TGTGCCAGCAGTCCACCGGGACTAGCGGGCCCGGCCCAGTACTTC. V and J are TRBV25-1 and TRBJ2-5, with TRBD2 matching 12 bases. The germline gives CDR1 MGHDK, CDR2 SYGVNS. The V gene end was trimmed by 5 bases and the J gene end by 9 bases; junction bases not matched to a gene: 10. The CDR3 consists of 15 residues.

The gene calls are TRBV4-3 and TRBJ2-7; 9 nucleotides match TRBD2. The V and J ends lost 0 bases and 4 bases, in that order; junction bases with no gene match: 7. This CDR3 has 16 amino acids. CDR1 is LGHNA and CDR2 is YSLEER in the germline V gene. The CDR3 protein is CASSQDQRGRAYEQYF. The CDR3 DNA follows: TGCGCCAGCAGCCAAGATCAACGCGGGAGGGCGTACGAGCAGTACTTC.